The clone carrying this T cell receptor (beta chain) was found a few times. Antigen unknown. Germline values: CDR1 LNHDA, CDR2 SQIVND (reference sequence). Between the trimmed V and J ends, which lost 5 bases and 7 bases, there was a span of 15 bases. The CDR3 has 13 residues. Expressed TCRB transcripts were sequenced, since all the RNA that had been isolated was reverse transcribed. Profiled with immunoSEQ multiplex PCR; TCRdb holds only in-frame clones, not every one. The table lists more than 250,000 clones, about a fifth of them singletons. The record originates from a study of beta chain features in type 1 diabetes. Regarding the study as a whole: Researchers report that Type 1 diabetes patients had moderately but significantly shorter TCRB CDR3s across all four CD4+ subsets.

This chain joins TRBV19 and TRBJ2-7, with unresolved D. The source material was naive CD4+ T cells from blood. This clonotype was sampled from a woman aged 40 to 49 with type 1 diabetes. In DNA, the CDR3 is TGTGCCAGTAGTCATTCTCCGTTCAGGGAGCAGTACTTC. Translating gives CASSHSPFREQYF.